Each of the 27 T cell receptor beta chains below was sequenced from the same sample in a study of T-cell reconstitution after alpha-beta-depleted transplantation in children. Preparation of the TCRbeta library involved a method that used unique molecular identifiers. TCRdb called the PCR reads again in MiXCR, with one record for every CDR3 protein. The sample records fewer than 550,000 distinct CDR3 sequences, about a tenth being singletons. The specimen comprised PBMCs from the stem cell graft donor, sampled from the stem cell graft. The receptor set was obtained from a human donor who donated a stem cell graft to a child with acute myeloid leukemia.

This clonotype has just a few counts. The rearrangement links TRBV5-1 to TRBJ2-1; possibly TRBD1 for D (6 bases). The length of the CDR3 is 14 residues. V was trimmed by 4 bases and J by 7 bases, leaving 15 bases between them. The germline gives CDR1 SGHRS, CDR2 YFSETQ. CDR3 nucleotide sequence: TGCGCCAGCAGCCCGAGGGTAGGGGGTAATGAGCAGTTCTTC. It codes for CASSPRVGGNEQFF.

This clonotype was counted a few times. This rearrangement joins TRBV3-1 to TRBJ2-2; 8 bases are shared with TRBD2. With V trimmed by 7 bases and J by 2 bases, 6 bases remained unmatched. CDR1 is LGHDT and CDR2 is YNNKEL in the germline V gene (reference sequence). This CDR3 is built from 15 residues. DNA for the CDR3: TGTGCCAGCACCCGGAGCGGGGGAAACACCGGGGAGCTGTTTTTT. This codes for CASTRSGGNTGELFF.

The rearrangement joins TRBV12-3 or TRBV12-4 to TRBJ2-4; D may match TRBD1 or TRBD2 (5 bases each). This CDR3 has 16 amino acids. Trimming took off 1 base at V and 1 base at J, with 11 bases between the two ends. For the CDR3, the DNA is TGTGCCAGCAGTTTAGGGGGGAAGGGGGCCAAAAACATTCAGTACTTC. Its protein is CASSLGGKGAKNIQYF.

The chain links TRBV9 to TRBJ2-1; TRBD2 is a possible D gene (5 bases). V was clipped by 4 bases and J by 8 bases, with 19 bases between them. The CDR3 totals 15 residues. Germline V gene data show CDR1 as SGDLS and CDR2 as YYNGEE. This CDR3 is CASSKPGPSGHEQFF. The CDR3 coding sequence is TGTGCCAGCAGCAAACCCGGGCCCAGCGGACATGAGCAGTTCTTC.

The rearrangement uses TRBV5-4 and TRBJ2-5, with 9 bases fitting TRBD2. V lost 3 bases and J lost 4; bases outside the gene matches: 13. This CDR3 contains 17 residues. CDR1 and CDR2 (germline): SGHNT, YYREEE (reference sequence). For the CDR3, the DNA is TGTGCCAGCAGCTCCCCCCGGGGTAGCGGGGGTGCAGAGACCCAGTACTTC. Translating it yields CASSSPRGSGGAETQYF. The full variable domain, in which reference TRBV5-4 and TRBJ2-5 provide the parts outside the CDR3, is ETGVTQSPTHLIKTRGQQVTLRCSSQSGHNTVSWYQQALGQGPQFIFQYYREEENGRGNFPPRFSGLQFPNYSSELNVNALELDDSALYLCASSSPRGSGGAETQYFGPGTRLLVL.

This clonotype appeared a few times. The rearrangement links TRBV19 to TRBJ1-1; D gene uncertain. CDR1 LNHDA and CDR2 SQIVND come from the germline V gene (reference sequence). The CDR3 is made up of 16 amino acids. V was pared by 1 base and J by 0 bases, with 12 bases between. CDR3 sequence reads: CASSIASGTMNTEAFF. The CDR3 bases are TGTGCCAGTAGTATAGCCTCAGGAACCATGAACACTGAAGCTTTCTTT.

The chain joins TRBV7-2 to TRBJ2-7; 10 bases fit TRBD1. This CDR3 region has 13 residues. Germline assignment: CDR1 SGHTA and CDR2 FQGNSA. The junction had 6 bases not matched to a gene; V was cut back by 4 bases and J by 9 bases. The CDR3 DNA sequence: TGTGCCAGCAGCTACGGGACAGGGGACTCGCAGTACTTC. Translated, it gives CASSYGTGDSQYF. Full variable domain (rest looked up from reference TRBV7-2 and TRBJ2-7): GAGVSQSPSNKVTEKGKDVELRCDPISGHTALYWYRQSLGQGLEFLIYFQGNSAPDKSGLPSDRFSAERTGGSVSTLTIQRTQQEDSAVYLCASSYGTGDSQYFGPGTRLTVT.

The V call is TRBV7-2, the J call TRBJ2-3, with no clear D. This CDR3 has 16 amino acids. V gave up 5 bases and J gave up 0 bases, with 15 bases separating them. Looked up from germline, CDR1 is SGHTA and CDR2 is FQGNSA. CDR3 region: CASSAVDAISTDTQYF. In nucleotides, the CDR3 is TGTGCCAGCAGCGCGGTCGACGCGATTAGCACAGATACGCAGTATTTT.

The V call is TRBV7-2, the J call TRBJ2-2; TRBD1 matches 8 bases. J lost 0 bases, V lost 6 bases, and 6 bases had no gene match. This CDR3 region has 16 residues. CDR1 SGHTA and CDR2 FQGNSA come from the germline V gene. Here the CDR3 reads CASRIQGAANTGELFF. CDR3 in DNA: TGTGCCAGCAGGATTCAGGGGGCGGCGAACACCGGGGAGCTGTTTTTT.

This clonotype occurred many times. The chain is built from TRBV5-1 and TRBJ2-5; no clear D gene. The CDR3 has 13 residues. Germline-derived CDR1 and CDR2 are SGHRS and YFSETQ. V lost 9 bases and J 2 bases, leaving 14 bases between the germline ends. CDR3 DNA sequence: TGCGCCACCCGTAATAGGGTACAAGAGACCCAGTACTTC. Translation gives CATRNRVQETQYF.

J is TRBJ2-3 and V is TRBV2; 9 positions match TRBD2. The CDR3 length is 16 residues. Trimming at V came to 3 bases and at J to 2 bases, leaving 6 bases not matched to a gene. Per germline, CDR1 SNHLY and CDR2 FYNNEI. CDR3 in amino acids: CASSDGLAGLTDTQYF. CDR3 DNA sequence: TGTGCCAGCAGTGACGGGCTAGCGGGACTCACAGATACGCAGTATTTT.

This clonotype has a handful of counts. This chain joins TRBV15 and TRBJ2-5; D call uncertain. This CDR3 is 17 amino acids long. CDR1 is LNHNV, CDR2 YYDKDF, per germline (reference sequence). Trimming shortened V by 2 bases and J by 7 bases, and 23 bases separated the two germline ends. This CDR3 is CATSRSRGVTPWGTQYF. The CDR3 bases are TGTGCCACCAGCAGATCTCGCGGAGTCACGCCTTGGGGGACCCAGTACTTC.

A few counts support this clonotype. This chain joins TRBV5-6 and TRBJ2-1; weak D call: TRBD2 (5 bases). This CDR3 is built from 13 residues. The germline CDR1 and CDR2 sequences are SGHDT and YYEEEE. V was cut by 4 bases and J by 7 bases, with 12 bases left in between. The CDR3 bases are TGTGCCAGCAGCCACTTACTAGAGAATGAGCAGTTCTTC. Its protein product is CASSHLLENEQFF.

The V and J genes are TRBV4-1 and TRBJ2-1; D is unclear. The CDR3 spans 13 residues. Germline V gives CDR1 MGHRA, CDR2 YSYEKL. V gave up 0 bases and J gave up 7 bases, with 7 bases separating them. The CDR3 region has the DNA TGCGCCAGCAGCCAAGAACAGATTAATGAGCAGTTCTTC. Its translation is CASSQEQINEQFF.

This chain uses TRBV20-1 with TRBJ2-7; TRBD1 aligns across 8 bases. From germline, CDR1 is DFQATT and CDR2 SNEGSKA (reference sequence). CDR3 size: 13 residues. Germline trimming cut 4 bases from V and 6 bases from J; bases unmatched to any gene: 8. The CDR3: CSAKAQGAPEQYF. For the CDR3, the DNA is TGCAGTGCTAAGGCGCAGGGGGCCCCCGAGCAGTACTTC.

The chain recombines TRBV12-3 or TRBV12-4 with TRBJ2-7; D is perhaps TRBD1 or TRBD2 (5 bases each). The CDR3 consists of 16 residues. V dropped 2 bases and J dropped 6 bases, with 20 bases sitting between them. CDR3 nucleotide sequence: TGTGCCAGCAGTTTATCCCGACGTCGGGGCCTTACCGAGCAGTACTTC. It translates to CASSLSRRRGLTEQYF.

The chain is built from TRBV12-3 or TRBV12-4 and TRBJ2-3; 9 bases line up with TRBD2. Germline trimming cut 8 bases from V and 4 bases from J; bases unmatched to any gene: 10. CDR3 length equals 15 residues. In DNA, the CDR3 is TGTGCCAGCGGACCCGCGGGGGGGCGGGCAGATACGCAGTATTTT. The encoded protein is CASGPAGGRADTQYF.

This clonotype has a handful of counts. The gene calls are TRBV10-3 and TRBJ2-7, with unresolved D. The germline V gene encodes CDR1 ENHRY and CDR2 SYGVKD. There are 14 residues in the CDR3. Trimming took 8 bases from V and 2 from J, leaving 16 bases between them. The CDR3 region is CAIGLWRRTYEQYV. CDR3 nucleotide sequence: TGTGCCATCGGATTGTGGCGGAGAACCTACGAGCAGTACGTC.

The rearrangement uses TRBV29-1 and TRBJ2-5, with D maybe TRBD1 (6 bases). The CDR3 extends over 14 amino acids. Trimming removed 4 bases at V and 2 bases at J, with 14 bases between. CDR1 and CDR2 from the germline V gene are SQVTM and ANQGSEA. The CDR3 reads CSVAQSGVQETQYF. Here the CDR3 DNA reads TGCAGCGTTGCGCAATCAGGGGTACAAGAGACCCAGTACTTC.

This clonotype was detected a few times. V and J are TRBV5-1 and TRBJ2-1; D gene unclear. With 4 bases removed from V and 6 bases from J, the gap between germline ends came to 8 bases. The CDR3 consists of 12 residues. CDR1 and CDR2 (germline): SGHRS, YFSETQ. The CDR3 DNA reads as TGCGCCAGCAGCCGAGAGAGCAATGAGCAGTTCTTC. Amino acids: CASSRESNEQFF. Together with reference TRBV5-1 and TRBJ2-1, the CDR3 gives the full variable domain: KAGVTQTPRYLIKTRGQQVTLSCSPISGHRSVSWYQQTPGQGLQFLFEYFSETQRNKGNFPGRFSGRQFSNSRSEMNVSTLELGDSALYLCASSRESNEQFFGPGTRLTVL.

This clonotype occurred many times. The chain couples TRBV7-2 to TRBJ2-1, with D possibly being TRBD1 or TRBD2 (5 bases each). The length of the CDR3 is 14 residues. V lost 5 bases and J 9 bases, leaving 17 bases between the germline ends. The germline CDR1 and CDR2 sequences are SGHTA and FQGNSA. This CDR3 reads CASSPQDQRGEQFF. In nucleotides, the CDR3 is TGTGCCAGCAGCCCACAGGACCAGAGGGGTGAGCAGTTCTTC.

V is TRBV20-1 and J is TRBJ2-7; 9 nucleotides agree with TRBD2. The CDR3 covers 14 residues. Per germline, CDR1 DFQATT and CDR2 SNEGSKA (reference sequence). With 5 bases clipped from V and 4 bases from J, the junction kept 9 bases outside the gene matches. The chain's CDR3 is CSAAHLAGHYEQYV. The CDR3 nucleotides are TGCAGTGCTGCCCACCTAGCGGGGCATTACGAGCAGTACGTC.

This chain connects TRBV5-6 to TRBJ2-1; D not certain. The germline V and J ends were trimmed by 9 bases and 9 bases, with 16 bases remaining between them. The CDR3 has 12 amino acids. Looked up from germline, CDR1 is SGHDT and CDR2 is YYEEEE. CDR3 nucleotides: TGTGCCATGAGCCCCGGGCTATTTGAGCAGTTCTTC. As protein: CAMSPGLFEQFF.

The chain has TRBV12-3 or TRBV12-4 and TRBJ2-4, with 9 bases identical to TRBD2. The CDR3 is 14 amino acids. Trimming cost V 5 bases and J 6 bases; bases outside gene matches: 5. The CDR3 nucleotides are TGTGCCAGCAGTCCAAGACTAGCGGTAAACATTCAGTACTTC. Translated: CASSPRLAVNIQYF.

This clonotype showed up many times. The rearrangement links TRBV9 to TRBJ1-1, with D tentatively TRBD1 (5 bases). The CDR3 is made up of 16 amino acids. Deletions cut 0 bases from V and 8 bases from J, with 20 bases between. Germline CDR1 SGDLS, CDR2 YYNGEE. CDR3 bases: TGTGCCAGCAGCGTAGAGAGTGGGACCCTCAGCGGGGAAGCTTTCTTT. It specifies CASSVESGTLSGEAFF.

This clonotype was counted many times. The gene calls are TRBV29-1 and TRBJ2-1; 10 positions match TRBD1. Germline assignment: CDR1 SQVTM and CDR2 ANQGSEA. The CDR3 is 13 residues long. V lost 7 bases, J lost 2 bases, and 2 bases stayed unmatched. The CDR3 protein is CSAGQGAYNEQFF. As DNA, the CDR3 is TGCAGCGCCGGACAGGGGGCCTACAATGAGCAGTTCTTC.

This clonotype appeared a few times. The chain links TRBV27 to TRBJ2-5; D not resolved. Trimming left V 5 bases short and J 5 bases short, with 12 bases between. Germline-derived CDR1 and CDR2 are MNHEY and SMNVEV (reference sequence). This CDR3 has 13 residues. The CDR3 DNA reads as TGTGCCAGCAGTCCTAGGGTTGAGGAGACCCAGTACTTC. This translates into CASSPRVEETQYF.